This T cell receptor beta chain was identified in a study of T cells in Graves' hyperthyroidism and ophthalmopathy. About the study: At initial diagnosis, before any treatment had begun, peripheral blood was obtained.

RNA transcripts served as the template for amplifying TCR beta CDR3 regions. RT-PCR in the first round (using the HTBI primer set) targeted the TCR CDR3. TCRdb fed the multiplex PCR reads into MiXCR, producing one record per CDR3 protein. The sample lists 300,000 to 450,000 distinct CDR3 sequences; around 25% were seen once. Germline lookup yields CDR1 KGHSH and CDR2 LQKENI. The germline V and J ends were trimmed by 8 bases and 7 bases, with 26 bases remaining between them. This CDR3 contains 16 residues. As concerns this clonotype: The antigen is not known.

General study points: Most thyroid clonotypes with frequency above 0.001 were detected in blood. In validation, the model predicted ophthalmopathy. These predictions came a median about 6 months before onset.

Lactation, pregnancy, other autoimmune disease or uncontrolled infection excluded patients. The receptor was isolated from a man aged 45-60 years with Graves' hyperthyroidism. Sequencing input: blood. This chain links TRBV18 with TRBJ1-2; D is undetermined. CDR3 sequence reads: CASRGTLLSQYGGYTF. CDR3 sequence (DNA): TGTGCCAGCCGCGGCACGCTTCTATCTCAGTATGGTGGCTACACCTTC.